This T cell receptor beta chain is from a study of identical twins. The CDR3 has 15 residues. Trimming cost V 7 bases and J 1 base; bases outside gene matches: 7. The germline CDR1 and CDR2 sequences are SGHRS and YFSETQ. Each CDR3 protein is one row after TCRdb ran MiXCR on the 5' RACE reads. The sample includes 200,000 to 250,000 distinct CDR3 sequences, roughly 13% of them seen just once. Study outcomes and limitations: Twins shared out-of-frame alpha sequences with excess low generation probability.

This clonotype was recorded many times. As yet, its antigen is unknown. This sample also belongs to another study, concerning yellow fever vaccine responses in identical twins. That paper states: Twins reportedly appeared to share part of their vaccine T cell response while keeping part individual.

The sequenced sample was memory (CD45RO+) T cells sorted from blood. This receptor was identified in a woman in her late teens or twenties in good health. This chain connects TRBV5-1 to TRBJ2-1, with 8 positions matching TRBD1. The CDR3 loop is CASSVGQVSYNEQFF. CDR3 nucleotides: TGCGCCAGCTCGGTGGGACAGGTATCCTACAATGAGCAGTTCTTC.